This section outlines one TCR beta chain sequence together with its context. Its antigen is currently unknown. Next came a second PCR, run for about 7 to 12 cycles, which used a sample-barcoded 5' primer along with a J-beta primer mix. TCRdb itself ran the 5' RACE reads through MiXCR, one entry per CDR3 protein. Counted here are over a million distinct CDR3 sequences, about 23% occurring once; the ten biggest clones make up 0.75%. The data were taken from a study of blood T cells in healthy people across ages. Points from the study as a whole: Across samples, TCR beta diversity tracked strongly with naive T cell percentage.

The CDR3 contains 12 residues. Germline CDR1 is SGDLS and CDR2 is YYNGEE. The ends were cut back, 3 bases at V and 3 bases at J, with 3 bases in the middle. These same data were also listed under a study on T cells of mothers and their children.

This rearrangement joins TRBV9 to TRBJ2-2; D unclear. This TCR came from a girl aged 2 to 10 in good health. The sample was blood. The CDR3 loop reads CASSAYTGELFF. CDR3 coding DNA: TGTGCCAGCAGCGCCTACACCGGGGAGCTGTTTTTT.